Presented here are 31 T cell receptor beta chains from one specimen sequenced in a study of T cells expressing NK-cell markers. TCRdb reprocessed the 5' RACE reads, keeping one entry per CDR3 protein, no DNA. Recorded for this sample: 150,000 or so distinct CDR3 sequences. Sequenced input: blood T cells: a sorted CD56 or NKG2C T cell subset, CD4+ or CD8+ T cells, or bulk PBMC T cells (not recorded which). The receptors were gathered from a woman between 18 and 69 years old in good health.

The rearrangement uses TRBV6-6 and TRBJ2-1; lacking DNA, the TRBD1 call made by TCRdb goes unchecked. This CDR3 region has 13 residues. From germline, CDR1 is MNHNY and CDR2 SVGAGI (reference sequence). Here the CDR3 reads CASSKTGYNEQFF.

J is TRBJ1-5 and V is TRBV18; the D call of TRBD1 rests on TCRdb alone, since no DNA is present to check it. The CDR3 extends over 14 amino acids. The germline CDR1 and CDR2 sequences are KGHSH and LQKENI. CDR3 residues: CASSPAGSNQPQHF. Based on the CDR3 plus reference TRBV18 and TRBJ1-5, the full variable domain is NAGVMQNPRHLVRRRGQEARLRCSPMKGHSHVYWYRQLPEEGLKFMVYLQKENIIDESGMPKERFSAEFPKEGPSILRIQQVVRGDSAAYFCASSPAGSNQPQHFGDGTRLSIL.

CDR3 sequence: CATSGLAGYNEQFF. The chain joins TRBV15 to TRBJ2-1; without DNA, the TCRdb call of TRBD2 cannot be checked. Germline CDR1 and CDR2: LNHNV and YYDKDF (reference sequence). This CDR3 comprises 14 residues.

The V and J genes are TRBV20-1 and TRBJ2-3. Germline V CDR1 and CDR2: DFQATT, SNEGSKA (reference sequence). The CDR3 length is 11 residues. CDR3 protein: CSARNIDTQYF.

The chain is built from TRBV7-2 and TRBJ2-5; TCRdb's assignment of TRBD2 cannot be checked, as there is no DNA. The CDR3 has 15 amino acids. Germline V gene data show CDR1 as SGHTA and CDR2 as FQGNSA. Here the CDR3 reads CASSITRTLQETQYF.

The CDR3 sequence is CASSLGVGGGQFF. This chain uses TRBV11-2 with TRBJ2-1; there is no DNA to check the TCRdb D call of TRBD1. Germline-derived CDR1 and CDR2 are SGHAT and FQNNGV. The CDR3 has 13 amino acids.

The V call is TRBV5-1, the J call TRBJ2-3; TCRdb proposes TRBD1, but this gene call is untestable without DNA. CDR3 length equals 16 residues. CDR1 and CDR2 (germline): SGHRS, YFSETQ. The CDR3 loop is CASSLVTGASTDTQYF.

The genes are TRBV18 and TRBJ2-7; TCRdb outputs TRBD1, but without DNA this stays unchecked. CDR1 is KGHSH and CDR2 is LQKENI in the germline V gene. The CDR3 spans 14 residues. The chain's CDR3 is CASSPSPGANEQYF.

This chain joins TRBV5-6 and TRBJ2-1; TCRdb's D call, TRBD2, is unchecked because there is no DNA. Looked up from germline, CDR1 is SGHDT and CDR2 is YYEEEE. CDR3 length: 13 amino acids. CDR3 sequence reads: CASRRGTSGGQFF.

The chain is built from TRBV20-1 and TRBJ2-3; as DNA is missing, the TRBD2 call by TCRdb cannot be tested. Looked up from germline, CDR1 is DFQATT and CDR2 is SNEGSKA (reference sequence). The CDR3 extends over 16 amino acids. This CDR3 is CSAKIWRAGDIDTQYF.

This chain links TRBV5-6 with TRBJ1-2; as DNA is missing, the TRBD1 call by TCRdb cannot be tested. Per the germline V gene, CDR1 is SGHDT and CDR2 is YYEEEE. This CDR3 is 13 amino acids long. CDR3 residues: CASIISRGNGYTF.

This chain's CDR3 is CAWTLRGTPYNEQFF. The V and J genes are TRBV30 and TRBJ2-1. The CDR3 length is 15 residues. CDR1 is GTSNPN and CDR2 is SVGIG in the germline V gene (reference sequence).

Here the CDR3 reads CASRGQGSGANVLTF. This chain links TRBV12-3 or TRBV12-4 with TRBJ2-6. This CDR3 comprises 15 residues.

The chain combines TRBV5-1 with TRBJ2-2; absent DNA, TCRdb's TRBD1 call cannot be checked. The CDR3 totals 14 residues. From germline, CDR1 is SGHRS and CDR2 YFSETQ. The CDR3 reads CASSLDRGFGELFF.

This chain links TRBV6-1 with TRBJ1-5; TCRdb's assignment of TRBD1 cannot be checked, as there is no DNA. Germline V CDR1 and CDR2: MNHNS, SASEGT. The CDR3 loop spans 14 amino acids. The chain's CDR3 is CASSLEGRGQPQHF.

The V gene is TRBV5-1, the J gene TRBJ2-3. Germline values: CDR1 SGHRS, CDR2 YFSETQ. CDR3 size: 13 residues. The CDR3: CASSDTTTDTQYF.

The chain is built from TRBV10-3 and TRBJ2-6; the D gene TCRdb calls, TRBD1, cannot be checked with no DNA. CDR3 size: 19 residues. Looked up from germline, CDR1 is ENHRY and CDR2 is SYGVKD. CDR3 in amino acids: CAIRHRTQASGSGANVLTF.

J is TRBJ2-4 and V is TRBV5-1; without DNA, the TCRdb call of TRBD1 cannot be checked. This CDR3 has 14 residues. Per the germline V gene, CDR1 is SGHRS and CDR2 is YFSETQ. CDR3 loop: CASSLAGGRNIQYF. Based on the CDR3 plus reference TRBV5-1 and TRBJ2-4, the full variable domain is KAGVTQTPRYLIKTRGQQVTLSCSPISGHRSVSWYQQTPGQGLQFLFEYFSETQRNKGNFPGRFSGRQFSNSRSEMNVSTLELGDSALYLCASSLAGGRNIQYFGAGTRLSVL.

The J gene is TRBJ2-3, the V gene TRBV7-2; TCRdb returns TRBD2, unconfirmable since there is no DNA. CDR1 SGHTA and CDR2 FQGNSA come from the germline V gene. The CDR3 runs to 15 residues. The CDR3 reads CASRGLAGAGDTQYF.

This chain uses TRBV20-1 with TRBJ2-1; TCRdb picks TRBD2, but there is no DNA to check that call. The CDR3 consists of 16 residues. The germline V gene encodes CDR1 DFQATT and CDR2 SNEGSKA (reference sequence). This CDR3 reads CSALSASGDSYNEQFF.

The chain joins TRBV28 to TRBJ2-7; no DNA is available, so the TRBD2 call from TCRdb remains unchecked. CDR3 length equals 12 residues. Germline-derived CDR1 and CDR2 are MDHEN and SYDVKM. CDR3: CASGRRRYEQYF.

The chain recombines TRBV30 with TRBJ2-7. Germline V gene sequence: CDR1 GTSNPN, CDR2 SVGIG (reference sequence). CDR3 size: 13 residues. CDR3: CAWTSKAAYEQYF.

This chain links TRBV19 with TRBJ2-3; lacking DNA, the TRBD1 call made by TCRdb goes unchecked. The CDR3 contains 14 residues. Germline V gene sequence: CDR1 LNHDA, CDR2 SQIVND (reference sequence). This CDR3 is CASSQGWRTDTQYF.

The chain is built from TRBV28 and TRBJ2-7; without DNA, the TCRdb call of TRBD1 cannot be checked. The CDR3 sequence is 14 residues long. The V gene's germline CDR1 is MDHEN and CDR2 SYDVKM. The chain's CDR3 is CAIEKGGASYEQYF.

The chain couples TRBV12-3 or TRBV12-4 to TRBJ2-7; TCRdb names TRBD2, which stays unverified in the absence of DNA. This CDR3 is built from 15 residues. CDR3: CASSPLAENSYEQYF.

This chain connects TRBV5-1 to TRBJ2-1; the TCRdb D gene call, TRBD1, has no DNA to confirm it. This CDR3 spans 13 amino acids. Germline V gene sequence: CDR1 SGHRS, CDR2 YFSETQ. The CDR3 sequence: CASRRVTGDEQFF.

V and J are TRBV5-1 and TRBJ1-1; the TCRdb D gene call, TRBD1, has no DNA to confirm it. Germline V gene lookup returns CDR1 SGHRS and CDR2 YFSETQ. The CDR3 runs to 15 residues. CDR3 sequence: CASSLSGLGGTEAFF. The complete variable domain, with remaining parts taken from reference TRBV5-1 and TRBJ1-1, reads KAGVTQTPRYLIKTRGQQVTLSCSPISGHRSVSWYQQTPGQGLQFLFEYFSETQRNKGNFPGRFSGRQFSNSRSEMNVSTLELGDSALYLCASSLSGLGGTEAFFGQGTRLTVV.

The CDR3: CASSFSTAVSGELFF. The J gene is TRBJ2-2, the V gene TRBV5-1. The CDR3 runs to 15 residues. From germline, CDR1 is SGHRS and CDR2 YFSETQ.

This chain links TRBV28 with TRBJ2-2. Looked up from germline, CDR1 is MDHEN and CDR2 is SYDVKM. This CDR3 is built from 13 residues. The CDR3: CASFTANTGELFF.

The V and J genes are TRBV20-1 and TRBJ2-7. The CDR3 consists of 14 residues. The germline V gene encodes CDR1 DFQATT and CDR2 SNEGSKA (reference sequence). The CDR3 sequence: CSADEGFPSYEQYF.

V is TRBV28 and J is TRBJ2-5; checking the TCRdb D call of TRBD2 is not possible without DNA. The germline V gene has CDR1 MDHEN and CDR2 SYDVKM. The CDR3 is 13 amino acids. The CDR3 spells CASLTSGQETQYF.